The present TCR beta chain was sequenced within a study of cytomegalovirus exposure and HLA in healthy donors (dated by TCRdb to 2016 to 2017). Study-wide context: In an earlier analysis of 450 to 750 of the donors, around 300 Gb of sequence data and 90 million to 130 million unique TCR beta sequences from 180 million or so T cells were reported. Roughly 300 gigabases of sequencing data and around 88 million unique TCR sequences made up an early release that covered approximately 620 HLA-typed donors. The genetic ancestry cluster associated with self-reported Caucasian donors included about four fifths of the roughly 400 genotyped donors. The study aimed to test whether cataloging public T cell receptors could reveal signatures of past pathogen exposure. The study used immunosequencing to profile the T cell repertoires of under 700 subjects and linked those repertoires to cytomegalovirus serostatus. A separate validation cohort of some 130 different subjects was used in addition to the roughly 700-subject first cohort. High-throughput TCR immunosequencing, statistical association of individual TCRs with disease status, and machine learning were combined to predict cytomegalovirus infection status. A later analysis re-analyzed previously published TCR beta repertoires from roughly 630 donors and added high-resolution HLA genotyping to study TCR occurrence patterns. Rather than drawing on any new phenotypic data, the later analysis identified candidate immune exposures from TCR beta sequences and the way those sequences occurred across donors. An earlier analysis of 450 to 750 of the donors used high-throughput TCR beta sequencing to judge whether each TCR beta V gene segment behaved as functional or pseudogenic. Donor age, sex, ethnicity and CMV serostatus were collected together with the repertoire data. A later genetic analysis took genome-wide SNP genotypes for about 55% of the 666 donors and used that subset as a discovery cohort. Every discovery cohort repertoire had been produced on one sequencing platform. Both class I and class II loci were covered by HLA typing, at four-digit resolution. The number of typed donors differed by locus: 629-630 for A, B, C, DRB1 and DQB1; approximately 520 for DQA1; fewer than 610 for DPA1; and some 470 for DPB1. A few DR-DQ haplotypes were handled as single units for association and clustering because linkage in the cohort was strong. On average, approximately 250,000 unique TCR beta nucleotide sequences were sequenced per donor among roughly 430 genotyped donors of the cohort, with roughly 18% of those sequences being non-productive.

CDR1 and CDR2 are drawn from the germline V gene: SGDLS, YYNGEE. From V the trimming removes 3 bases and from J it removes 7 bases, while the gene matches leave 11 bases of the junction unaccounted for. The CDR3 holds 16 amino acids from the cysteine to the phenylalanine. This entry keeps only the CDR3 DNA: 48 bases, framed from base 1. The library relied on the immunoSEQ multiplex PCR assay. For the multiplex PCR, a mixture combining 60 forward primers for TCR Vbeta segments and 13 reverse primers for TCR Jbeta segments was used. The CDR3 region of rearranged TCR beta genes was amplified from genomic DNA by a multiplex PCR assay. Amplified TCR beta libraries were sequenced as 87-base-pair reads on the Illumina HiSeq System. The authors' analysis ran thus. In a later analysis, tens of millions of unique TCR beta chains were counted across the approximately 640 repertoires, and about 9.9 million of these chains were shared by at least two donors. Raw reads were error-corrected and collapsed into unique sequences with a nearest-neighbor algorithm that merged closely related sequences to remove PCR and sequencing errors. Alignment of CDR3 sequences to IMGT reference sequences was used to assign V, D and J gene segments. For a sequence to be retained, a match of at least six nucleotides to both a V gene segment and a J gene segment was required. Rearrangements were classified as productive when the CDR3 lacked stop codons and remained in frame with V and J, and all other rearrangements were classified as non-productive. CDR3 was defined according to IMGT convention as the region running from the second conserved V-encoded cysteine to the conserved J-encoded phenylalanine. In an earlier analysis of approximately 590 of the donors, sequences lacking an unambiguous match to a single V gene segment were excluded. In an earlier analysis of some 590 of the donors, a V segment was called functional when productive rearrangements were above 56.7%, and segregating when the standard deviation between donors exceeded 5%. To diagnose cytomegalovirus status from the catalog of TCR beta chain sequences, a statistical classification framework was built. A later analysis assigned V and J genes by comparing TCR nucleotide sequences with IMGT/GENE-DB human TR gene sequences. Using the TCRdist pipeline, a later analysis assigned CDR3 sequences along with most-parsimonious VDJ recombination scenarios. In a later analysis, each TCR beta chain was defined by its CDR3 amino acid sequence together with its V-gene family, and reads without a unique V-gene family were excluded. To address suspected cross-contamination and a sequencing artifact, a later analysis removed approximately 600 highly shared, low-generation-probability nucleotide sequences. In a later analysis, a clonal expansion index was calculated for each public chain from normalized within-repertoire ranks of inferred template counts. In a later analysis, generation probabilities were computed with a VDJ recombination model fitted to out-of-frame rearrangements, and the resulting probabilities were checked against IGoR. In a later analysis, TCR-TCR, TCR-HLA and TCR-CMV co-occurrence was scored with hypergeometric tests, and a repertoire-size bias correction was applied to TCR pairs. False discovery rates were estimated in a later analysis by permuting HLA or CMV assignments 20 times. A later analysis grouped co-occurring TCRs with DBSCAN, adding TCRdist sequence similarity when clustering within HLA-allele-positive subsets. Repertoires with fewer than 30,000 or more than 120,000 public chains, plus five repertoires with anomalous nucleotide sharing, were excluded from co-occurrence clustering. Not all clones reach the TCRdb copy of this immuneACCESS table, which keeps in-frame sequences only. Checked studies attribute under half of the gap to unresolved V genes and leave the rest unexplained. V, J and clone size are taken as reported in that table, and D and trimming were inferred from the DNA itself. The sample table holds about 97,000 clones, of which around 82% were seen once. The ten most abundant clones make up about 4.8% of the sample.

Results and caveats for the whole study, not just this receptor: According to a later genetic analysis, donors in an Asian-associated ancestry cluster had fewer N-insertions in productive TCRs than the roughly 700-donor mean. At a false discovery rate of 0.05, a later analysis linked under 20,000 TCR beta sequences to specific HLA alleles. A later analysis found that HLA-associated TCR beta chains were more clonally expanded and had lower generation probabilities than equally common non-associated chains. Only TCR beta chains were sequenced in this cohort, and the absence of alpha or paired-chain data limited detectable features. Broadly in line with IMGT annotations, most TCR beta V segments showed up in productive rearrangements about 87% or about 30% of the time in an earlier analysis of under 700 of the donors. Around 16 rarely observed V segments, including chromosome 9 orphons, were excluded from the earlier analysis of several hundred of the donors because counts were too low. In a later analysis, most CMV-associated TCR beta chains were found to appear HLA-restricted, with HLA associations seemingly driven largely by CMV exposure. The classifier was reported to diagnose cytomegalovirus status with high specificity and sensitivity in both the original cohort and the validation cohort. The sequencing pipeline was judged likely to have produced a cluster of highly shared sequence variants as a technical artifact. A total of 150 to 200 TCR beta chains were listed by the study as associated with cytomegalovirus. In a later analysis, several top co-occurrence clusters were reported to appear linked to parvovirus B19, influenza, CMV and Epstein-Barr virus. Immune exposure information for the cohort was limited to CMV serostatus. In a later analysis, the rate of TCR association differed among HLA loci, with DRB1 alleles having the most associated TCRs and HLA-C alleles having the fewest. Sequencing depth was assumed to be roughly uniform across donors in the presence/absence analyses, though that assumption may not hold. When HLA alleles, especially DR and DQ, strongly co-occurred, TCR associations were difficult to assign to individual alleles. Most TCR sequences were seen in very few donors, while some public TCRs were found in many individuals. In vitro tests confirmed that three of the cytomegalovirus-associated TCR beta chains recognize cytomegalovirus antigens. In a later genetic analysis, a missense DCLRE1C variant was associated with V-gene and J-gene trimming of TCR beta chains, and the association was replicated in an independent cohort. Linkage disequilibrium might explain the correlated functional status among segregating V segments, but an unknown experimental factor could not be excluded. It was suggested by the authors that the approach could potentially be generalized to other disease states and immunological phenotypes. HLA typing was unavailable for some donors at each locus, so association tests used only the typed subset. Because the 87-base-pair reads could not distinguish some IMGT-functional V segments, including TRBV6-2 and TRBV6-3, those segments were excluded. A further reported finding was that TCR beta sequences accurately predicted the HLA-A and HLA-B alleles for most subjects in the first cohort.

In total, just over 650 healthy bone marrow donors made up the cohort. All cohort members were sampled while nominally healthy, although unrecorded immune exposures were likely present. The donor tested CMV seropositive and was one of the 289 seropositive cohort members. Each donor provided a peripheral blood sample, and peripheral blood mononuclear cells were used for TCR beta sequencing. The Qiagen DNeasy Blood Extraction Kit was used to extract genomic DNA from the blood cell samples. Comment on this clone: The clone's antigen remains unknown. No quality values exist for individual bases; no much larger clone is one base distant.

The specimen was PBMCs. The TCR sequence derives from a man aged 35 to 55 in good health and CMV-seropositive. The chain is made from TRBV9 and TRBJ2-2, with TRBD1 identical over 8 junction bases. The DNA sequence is TGTGCCAGCAGCGAATTACACCAGGGGGCGAGCGGGGAGCTGTTTTTT. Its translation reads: CASSELHQGASGELFF.